The 16 T cell receptor beta chains below all came from one sample that was sequenced in a study of T-cell memory formation after mild COVID-19 (dated by TCRdb to the early 2020s). Library preparation was by 5' RACE. Sequencing instrument: Illumina NovaSeq 6000. Through fastp at Q25 and MiXCR, TCRdb rebuilt clones from the public reads, retaining in-frame beta chains. All rows with the same CDR3 protein become a single entry with the most common DNA and genes. The sample yields some 120,000 distinct CDR3 sequences; 15% to 20% were counted once. The ten biggest clones cover 4.5% to 6.5% of the sample. The sample consisted of PBMCs or a T cell subset sorted from them (not recorded which). These receptors originate from a man aged 18 to 30 who had mild COVID-19 (a few samples of this study predate the infection). The sample titles of this study are shuffled in the database, so cell type and time point are left out; the donor was told from shared clones.

This clonotype has only a few counts. V usage is TRBV7-3 and J usage is TRBJ1-3, with TRBD1 matching over 8 bases. Trimming cost V 3 bases and J 4 bases; bases outside gene matches: 5. Germline CDR1 SGHTA, CDR2 FQGTGA. This CDR3 spans 15 amino acids. As DNA, the CDR3 is TGTGCCAGCAGCTTGTCAGGGGGCGTCGGAAACACCATATATTTT. This encodes CASSLSGGVGNTIYF.

V and J are TRBV7-9 and TRBJ1-2; D gene unclear. The CDR3 sequence is 12 residues long. In germline, CDR1 is SEHNR, CDR2 FQNEAQ (reference sequence). V was shortened by 6 bases and J by 4 bases, with 9 bases between the two germline ends. In DNA form, the CDR3 reads TGTGCCAGCAGATCCCCAGGCTATGGCTACACCTTC. It translates to CASRSPGYGYTF. Using reference TRBV7-9 and TRBJ1-2 for the parts outside the CDR3, the full variable domain is DTGVSQNPRHKITKRGQNVTFRCDPISEHNRLYWYRQTLGQGPEFLTYFQNEAQLEKSRLLSDRFSAERPKGSFSTLEIQRTEQGDSAMYLCASRSPGYGYTFGSGTRLTVV.

The V and J genes are TRBV7-2 and TRBJ1-5; D is perhaps TRBD1 (5 bases). Between the trimmed V and J ends, which lost 1 base and 9 bases, there was a span of 10 bases. The CDR3 spans 13 residues. Germline assignment: CDR1 SGHTA and CDR2 FQGNSA. The CDR3 DNA reads TGTGCCAGCAGCTTAGACAGGTCAAGGCCCCAGCATTTT. The encoded protein is CASSLDRSRPQHF.

The chain employs TRBV7-9 and TRBJ1-6; D is unresolved. This CDR3 has 14 amino acids. Deletions cut 1 base from V and 8 bases from J, with 9 bases between. CDR1 and CDR2 (germline): SEHNR, FQNEAQ (reference sequence). The CDR3 region has the DNA TGTGCCAGCAGCTTAGTGCAGGCCTATTCACCCCTCCACTTT. This gives the protein CASSLVQAYSPLHF.

The J gene is TRBJ1-5, the V gene TRBV11-2; a weak D match, TRBD1 (5 bases). Germline V gene data show CDR1 as SGHAT and CDR2 as FQNNGV. This CDR3 is built from 13 residues. The germline V and J ends were trimmed by 4 bases and 7 bases, with 11 bases remaining between them. For the CDR3, the DNA is TGTGCCAGCAGCTCCCAGGGTCGGCAGCCCCAGCATTTT. Encoded protein: CASSSQGRQPQHF.

J is TRBJ1-4 and V is TRBV12-3 or TRBV12-4; D is unresolved. The germline V and J ends were trimmed by 1 base and 7 bases, with 10 bases remaining between them. The CDR3 has 14 amino acids. The CDR3 DNA sequence: TGTGCCAGCAGTTTAGGGGGATTTGGTGAAAAACTGTTTTTT. This encodes CASSLGGFGEKLFF.

At least ten counts were recorded for this clonotype. The rearrangement uses TRBV4-3 and TRBJ2-3; TRBD2 aligns across 7 bases. V was pared by 0 bases and J by 5 bases, with 8 bases of the junction left unmatched. The CDR3 has 16 amino acids. Germline V gene data show CDR1 as LGHNA and CDR2 as YSLEER. The CDR3 region has the DNA TGCGCCAGCAGCCAAGATCACCGGACTAGGGAAGATACGCAGTATTTT. As protein: CASSQDHRTREDTQYF.

This chain connects TRBV10-3 to TRBJ2-2; 10 nucleotides line up with TRBD1. This CDR3 has 15 amino acids. Germline lookup yields CDR1 ENHRY and CDR2 SYGVKD. Losses at the gene ends were 3 bases for V and 6 bases for J; bases not matched to a gene: 4. Here the CDR3 reads CAISEGDRGPGELFF. CDR3 nucleotide sequence: TGTGCCATCAGTGAAGGGGACAGGGGCCCCGGGGAGCTGTTTTTT.

The chain links TRBV7-2 to TRBJ2-2; D perhaps matches TRBD1 (6 bases). V lost 5 bases, J lost 7 bases, and 14 bases lay in between. The CDR3 extends over 14 amino acids. Germline V gene sequence: CDR1 SGHTA, CDR2 FQGNSA. CDR3 DNA sequence: TGTGCCAGCAGCAAATACAGGGTTGGCGGGGAGCTGTTTTTT. Translated: CASSKYRVGGELFF. Using reference TRBV7-2 and TRBJ2-2 for the parts outside the CDR3, the full variable domain is GAGVSQSPSNKVTEKGKDVELRCDPISGHTALYWYRQSLGQGLEFLIYFQGNSAPDKSGLPSDRFSAERTGGSVSTLTIQRTQQEDSAVYLCASSKYRVGGELFFGEGSRLTVL.

The rearrangement joins TRBV5-1 to TRBJ1-2; maybe TRBD1 (6 bases). In germline, CDR1 is SGHRS, CDR2 YFSETQ. V lost 3 bases and J 5 bases, leaving 17 bases between the germline ends. The length of the CDR3 is 15 residues. The CDR3 sequence is CASSSRGGPLYGYTF. In DNA, the CDR3 is TGCGCCAGCAGCTCGAGAGGGGGGCCCCTTTATGGCTACACCTTC.

The chain couples TRBV4-1 to TRBJ2-3; 7 bases line up with TRBD2. CDR1 MGHRA and CDR2 YSYEKL come from the germline V gene. The trim removed 3 bases at V and 5 bases at J, leaving 14 bases unmatched. The CDR3 has 17 residues. The CDR3 is CASSQSGNTALGDTQYF. CDR3 in DNA: TGCGCCAGCAGCCAGAGCGGGAACACGGCTTTAGGAGATACGCAGTATTTT.

The sample holds a few counts of this clonotype. V gene TRBV20-1 combines with J gene TRBJ2-3; TRBD2 matches at 8 bases. Germline loops: CDR1 DFQATT, CDR2 SNEGSKA (reference sequence). V dropped 3 bases and J dropped 2; count of bases not matched to a gene: 4. The CDR3 runs to 14 residues. CDR3 residues: CSARGGGSTDTQYF. The CDR3, as DNA: TGCAGTGCTAGGGGCGGGGGGTCCACAGATACGCAGTATTTT.

This clonotype occurred a few times. This sequence joins TRBV19 and TRBJ1-2; TRBD1 might be the D (5 bases). The V gene lost 2 bases and the J gene lost 2 bases, with 9 bases spanning the gap. This CDR3 contains 14 residues. Germline CDR1 is LNHDA and CDR2 is SQIVND (reference sequence). Here the CDR3 DNA reads TGTGCCAGTAGTATATCCAGGGACAACTATGGCTACACCTTC. Its translation: CASSISRDNYGYTF.

The DNA for the CDR3 is TGCGCCAGCAGCTTCACAGGGGGCTGGGAGACCCAGTACTTC. The encoded protein is CASSFTGGWETQYF. V gene TRBV5-1 combines with J gene TRBJ2-5; 9 nucleotides line up with TRBD1. V shed 2 bases, J shed 5 bases, and the junction held 4 bases outside the gene matches. Germline CDR1 reads SGHRS; CDR2 reads YFSETQ. The CDR3 is 14 amino acids.

The rearrangement uses TRBV4-1 and TRBJ1-2, with D unclear. Germline CDR1 MGHRA, CDR2 YSYEKL. The CDR3 spans 14 residues. V dropped 0 bases and J dropped 8 bases, with 13 bases sitting between them. Written as DNA, the CDR3 is TGCGCCAGCAGCCAAGAGCCGGGATCGGGCGGCTACACCTTC. This gives the protein CASSQEPGSGGYTF.

V usage is TRBV5-1 and J usage is TRBJ2-2; perhaps TRBD2 as D (5 bases). Trimming removed 7 bases from V and 1 base from J, with 8 bases in between. Germline assignment: CDR1 SGHRS and CDR2 YFSETQ. The length of the CDR3 is 13 residues. Written as DNA, the CDR3 is TGCGCCAGCGGTGCGGGGAACACCGGGGAGCTGTTTTTT. Amino acids: CASGAGNTGELFF.